A selection of T cell receptor beta chains follows, all from one sample in a study of control samples from healthy donors and cancer patients. The data were produced by immunoSEQ multiplex PCR, yet TCRdb's version contains in-frame clones alone and is incomplete. The table includes fewer than 250,000 clones, roughly nine tenths detected once. Sequences were obtained from blood. Receptors were obtained from a man younger than 45 in good health. CDR3s include the opening cysteine and the closing phenylalanine or tryptophan. A D gene is named only where the DNA matches it firmly. Expanded clones get a size class; other rows say once, few or many, or leave the size out.

J: TRBJ2-3; size: .; length: 15; V: TRBV2; D: TRBD2; DNA: TGTGCCAGCAGTGTAGGAGCGGGAGGACCAGATACGCAGTATTTT; CDR3: CASSVGAGGPDTQYF
J: TRBJ1-1; size: .; length: 11; V: TRBV25-1; D: .; DNA: TGTGCCATCCAACCCGTCACTGAAGCTTTCTTT; CDR3: CAIQPVTEAFF
J: TRBJ2-3; size: .; length: 13; V: TRBV6-5; D: TRBD2; DNA: TGTGCCACCCTCCCGAGGACTAGCGGGGGGGGGTATTTT; CDR3: CATLPRTSGGGYF
J: TRBJ1-5; size: .; length: 14; V: TRBV3-1/TRBV3-2; D: .; DNA: TGTGCCAGCAGCCAAGTCACAGCCACAGGGCCCCAGCATTTT; CDR3: CASSQVTATGPQHF
J: TRBJ1-6; size: .; length: 16; V: TRBV28; D: .; DNA: TGTGCCAGCAGTTCTCGCCGGGACACGTATAATTCACCCCTCCACTTT; CDR3: CASSSRRDTYNSPLHF
J: TRBJ1-2; size: .; length: 13; V: TRBV29-1; D: TRBD1; DNA: TGCAGCGTTGAGTCACAGGACAGGAATGGCTACACCTTC; CDR3: CSVESQDRNGYTF
J: TRBJ1-1; size: .; length: 14; V: TRBV30; D: .; DNA: TGTGCCTGGAGCGGAACAGGAACTTACACTGAAGCTTTCTTT; CDR3: CAWSGTGTYTEAFF
J: TRBJ1-3; size: .; length: 16; V: TRBV14; D: .; DNA: TGTGCCAGCAGCCCCTGGGGCGCAAGCTCTGGAAACACCATATATTTT; CDR3: CASSPWGASSGNTIYF
J: TRBJ2-4; size: .; length: 12; V: TRBV6-2/TRBV6-3; D: .; DNA: TGTGCCAGCAGTTTTCGACTCCCACTAATGTACTTC; CDR3: CASSFRLPLMYF
J: TRBJ2-7; size: .; length: 14; V: TRBV11-1; D: TRBD2; DNA: TGTGCCAGCAGCTTGGGACTAAACTCCTACGAGCAGTACTTC; CDR3: CASSLGLNSYEQYF
J: TRBJ1-2; size: .; length: 14; V: TRBV2; D: TRBD1; DNA: TGTGCCAGCAGTAAAGACGGCAGGGGGGTTGGCTACACCTTC; CDR3: CASSKDGRGVGYTF
J: TRBJ1-1; size: .; length: 12; V: TRBV13; D: .; DNA: TGTGCCAGCGGACTGAGGGGTGGCGAAGCTTTCTTT; CDR3: CASGLRGGEAFF
J: TRBJ2-7; size: .; length: 15; V: TRBV7-8; D: .; DNA: TGTGCCAGCGCCTCCCCTTCTGTTGGGTCCTACGAGCAGTACTTC; CDR3: CASASPSVGSYEQYF
J: TRBJ1-1; size: .; length: 13; V: TRBV2; D: .; DNA: TGTGCCAGCACCCGACACGAGAACACTGAAGCTTTCTTT; CDR3: CASTRHENTEAFF
J: TRBJ2-1; size: .; length: 13; V: TRBV9; D: .; DNA: TGTGCCAGCAGCGACTCCTTAGGGGGTGAGCAGTTCTTC; CDR3: CASSDSLGGEQFF
J: TRBJ2-1; size: .; length: 15; V: TRBV4-1; D: .; DNA: TGCGCCAGCAGCCAAGCCGGGGCCTCCTACAATGAGCAGTTCTTC; CDR3: CASSQAGASYNEQFF
J: TRBJ2-7; size: .; length: 14; V: TRBV30; D: .; DNA: TGTGCCTGGATGTCGAAGGGGGAACTTTACGAGCAGTACTTC; CDR3: CAWMSKGELYEQYF
J: TRBJ2-2; size: .; length: 14; V: TRBV29-1; D: .; DNA: TGCAGCGCTGTGGGGCGGACGAACACCGGGGAGCTGTTTTTT; CDR3: CSAVGRTNTGELFF
J: TRBJ2-7; size: .; length: 15; V: TRBV5-1; D: TRBD1; DNA: TGCGCCAGCAGCCTACCGAATACAGGGGGTGGCGAGCAGTACTTC; CDR3: CASSLPNTGGGEQYF
J: TRBJ1-5; size: .; length: 13; V: TRBV29-1; D: .; DNA: TGCAGCGTCTCCGACAGTGGCAATCAGCCCCAGCATTTT; CDR3: CSVSDSGNQPQHF
J: TRBJ2-7; size: .; length: 14; V: TRBV6-5; D: .; DNA: TGTGCCAGTTGGGAGGACAGAAGCTCCTACGAGCAGTACTTC; CDR3: CASWEDRSSYEQYF
J: TRBJ1-1; size: .; length: 16; V: TRBV7-9; D: TRBD1; DNA: TGTGCCAGCAGCTTAGGAGGGACAGCCCGCAACACTGAAGCTTTCTTT; CDR3: CASSLGGTARNTEAFF
J: TRBJ2-7; size: few; length: 11; V: TRBV18; D: .; DNA: TGTGCCAGCTCACCAACACACGAGCAGTACTTC; CDR3: CASSPTHEQYF
J: TRBJ1-6; size: .; length: 18; V: TRBV5-1; D: .; DNA: TGCGCCAGCAGCCAACGGACAGTCGCCGGGACCTATAATTCACCCCTCCACTTT; CDR3: CASSQRTVAGTYNSPLHF
J: TRBJ2-3; size: .; length: 16; V: TRBV2; D: TRBD2; DNA: TGTGCCAGCAGACCTAGCGGGGGGACTAGCACAGATACGCAGTATTTT; CDR3: CASRPSGGTSTDTQYF
J: TRBJ1-1; size: .; length: 11; V: TRBV29-1; D: .; DNA: TGCAGCGTTGTGTTGAGGGGAACGGCTTTCTTT; CDR3: CSVVLRGTAFF
J: TRBJ2-7; size: few; length: 14; V: TRBV9; D: .; DNA: TGTGCCAGCAGCGTAGATGAGCGGCCCAGGGAGCAGTACTTC; CDR3: CASSVDERPREQYF
J: TRBJ1-3; size: .; length: 13; V: TRBV6-5; D: .; DNA: TGTGCCAGCAGTAACTCCCTCAGCGACACCATATATTTT; CDR3: CASSNSLSDTIYF
J: TRBJ1-5; size: once; length: 18; V: TRBV10-1; D: .; DNA: TGCGCTCCTGAAGTACAGCATGCAATGCTTTACCTCAATCAGCCCCAGCATTTT; CDR3: CAPEVQHAMLYLNQPQHF
J: TRBJ1-2; size: .; length: 13; V: TRBV30; D: .; DNA: TGTGCCTGGAGTTTAGGGATCAACTATGGCTACACCTTC; CDR3: CAWSLGINYGYTF
J: TRBJ1-3; size: .; length: 16; V: TRBV9; D: .; DNA: TGTGCCAGCAGCGTCGAACAGGGTAGGACTGGAAACACCATATATTTT; CDR3: CASSVEQGRTGNTIYF
J: TRBJ1-2; size: .; length: 15; V: TRBV5-1; D: .; DNA: TGCGCCAGCAGCCCGGGGGACGGACCTAACTATGGCTACACCTTC; CDR3: CASSPGDGPNYGYTF
J: TRBJ1-2; size: once; length: 14; V: TRBV6-5; D: .; DNA: TGTGCCAGCACCTACGAAGGACAGCAGGATGGCTACACCTTC; CDR3: CASTYEGQQDGYTF
J: TRBJ2-2; size: few; length: 13; V: TRBV19; D: .; DNA: TGTGCCAGTAGTATACCCCCCAGCGGGGAGCTGTTTTTT; CDR3: CASSIPPSGELFF
J: TRBJ2-3; size: .; length: 13; V: TRBV2; D: .; DNA: TGTGCCAGCAAGACCGAAGCGCCAGATACGCAGTATTTT; CDR3: CASKTEAPDTQYF
J: TRBJ2-3; size: .; length: 18; V: TRBV9; D: .; DNA: TGTGCCAGCAGCGTAGGGCTTAGCGGTGCAACTAGCACAGATACGCAGTATTTT; CDR3: CASSVGLSGATSTDTQYF
J: TRBJ1-6; size: once; length: 13; V: TRBV3-1/TRBV3-2; D: .; DNA: TGTGCCAGCAGCCAGGTGGCAGGCTCACCCCTCCACTTT; CDR3: CASSQVAGSPLHF
J: TRBJ2-7; size: once; length: 16; V: TRBV6-5; D: TRBD1; DNA: TGTGCCAGCAGCTACCCGGGACAGGGGGTTTCCTACGAGCAGTACTTC; CDR3: CASSYPGQGVSYEQYF
J: TRBJ2-7; size: .; length: 15; V: TRBV6-5; D: TRBD1; DNA: TGTGCCAGCAGTAGGGTAGGACAGGGGGCACGCGAGCAGTACTTC; CDR3: CASSRVGQGAREQYF
J: TRBJ1-2; size: .; length: 12; V: TRBV29-1; D: TRBD1; DNA: TGCAGCGCCCTAGACAGGGACTATGGCTACACCTTC; CDR3: CSALDRDYGYTF
J: TRBJ1-1; size: .; length: 14; V: TRBV28; D: .; DNA: TGTGCCAGCAGTTTATCGACAGATAGGACTGAAGCTTTCTTT; CDR3: CASSLSTDRTEAFF
J: TRBJ2-1; size: .; length: 15; V: TRBV13; D: .; DNA: TGTGCCAGCAGCACTCGCGGGGTTATCTACAATGAGCAGTTCTTC; CDR3: CASSTRGVIYNEQFF
J: TRBJ2-7; size: .; length: 16; V: TRBV3-1/TRBV3-2; D: .; DNA: TGTGCCAGCAGCCCACCTGGGGACAAGGGCTTGGGGGAGCAGTACTTC; CDR3: CASSPPGDKGLGEQYF
J: TRBJ2-1; size: .; length: 14; V: TRBV5-1; D: .; DNA: TGCGCCAGCAGCGGGAACAGGCGAACGGATGAGCAGTTCTTC; CDR3: CASSGNRRTDEQFF
J: TRBJ2-3; size: .; length: 14; V: TRBV10-3; D: TRBD1; DNA: TGTGCCATCAGTGGGACAGGTACCACAGATACGCAGTATTTT; CDR3: CAISGTGTTDTQYF
J: TRBJ2-3; size: .; length: 14; V: TRBV5-1; D: TRBD1; DNA: TGCGCCAGCAGCCCGGGACAGGGGGCGGATACGCAGTATTTT; CDR3: CASSPGQGADTQYF
J: TRBJ2-1; size: .; length: 15; V: TRBV10-1; D: TRBD1; DNA: TGCGCCAGCAGTGAGGGGACAGGGGGCGGCCAGACGCAGTTCTTC; CDR3: CASSEGTGGGQTQFF
J: TRBJ2-7; size: .; length: 14; V: TRBV13; D: .; DNA: TGTGCCAGCAGCCGCCAAGGGGGGGCCTACGAGCAGTACTTC; CDR3: CASSRQGGAYEQYF
J: TRBJ2-4; size: .; length: 16; V: TRBV5-8; D: .; DNA: TGTGCCAGCAGCTTCGGGTGGGCGCAACCCAAAAACATTCAGTACTTC; CDR3: CASSFGWAQPKNIQYF
J: TRBJ2-5; size: .; length: 13; V: TRBV21-1; D: .; DNA: TGTGCCAGCAGCAAAGAATCCCAAGAGACCCAGTACTTC; CDR3: CASSKESQETQYF
J: TRBJ1-1; size: few; length: 16; V: TRBV5-1; D: TRBD1; DNA: TGCGCCAGCAGCGGGGACAGGGGCCAAGGGTCCACTGAAGCTTTCTTT; CDR3: CASSGDRGQGSTEAFF
J: TRBJ1-5; size: .; length: 17; V: TRBV12-5; D: .; DNA: TGTGCTAGTGGTTTAGCCGACAGCCCACCCCCCAATCAGCCCCAGCATTTT; CDR3: CASGLADSPPPNQPQHF
J: TRBJ1-6; size: .; length: 13; V: TRBV25-1; D: .; DNA: TGTGCCAGCAGAGGACAGTTCAATTCACCCCTCCACTTT; CDR3: CASRGQFNSPLHF
J: TRBJ1-2; size: .; length: 14; V: TRBV19; D: .; DNA: TGTGCCAGTAGTCCCACGACAGGTGCCTATGGCTACACCTTC; CDR3: CASSPTTGAYGYTF